Reported below is one T cell receptor beta chain. No antigen is known for it. Every donor was a healthy person donating bone marrow. The sample is drawn from a study of cytomegalovirus exposure and HLA in healthy donors. The primer mix had 60 Vbeta and 13 Jbeta primers. The table came from immunoSEQ multiplex PCR; TCRdb's copy has only in-frame clones and leaves some out. In the table there are about 120,000 clones, about four fifths of which are singletons. Study-level points and caveats: Across donors, presence/absence analyses took sequencing depth to be roughly uniform. According to a later analysis, most TCR beta chains associated with CMV appeared HLA-restricted. A previous analysis found most TCR beta V segments productive roughly 87% or roughly 30% of the time.

Sequences were obtained from PBMCs. The receptor comes from a woman aged 18-29 years in good health and CMV-seronegative.

The CDR3 coding sequence is TGCGCCAGCAGTCGACAACTCCGCGGGGACTATGGCTACACCTTC. Translating gives CASSRQLRGDYGYTF. V is TRBV4-1 and J is TRBJ1-2; D unresolved. Germline V gene data show CDR1 as MGHRA and CDR2 as YSYEKL. This CDR3 is built from 15 residues. V gave up 6 bases and J gave up 3 bases, with 17 bases separating them.